Shown below are 16 T cell receptor beta chains from a single sample sequenced in a study of cytomegalovirus exposure and HLA in healthy donors (dated by TCRdb to about 2017). The library came from the immunoSEQ multiplex PCR assay. The multiplex PCR relied on a mix of 60 forward primers for TCR Vbeta segments and 13 reverse primers for TCR Jbeta segments. In its TCRdb copy, this immuneACCESS table keeps in-frame sequences only and misses some clones. Where compared with another copy, unresolved V genes explain less than half of these, and the others have no known cause. A total of more than 150,000 clones appear in this sample, about 84% of them only once. 1.3% of the sample is in the top ten clones. Sequenced sample: PBMCs. The receptors derive from a man between 50 and 59 years old in good health and CMV-seropositive.

CDR3 nucleotides: TGTGCCAGCAGTTTTGTCCACAGCGGGGCGAACACCGGGGAGCTGTTTTTT. Translated, it gives CASSFVHSGANTGELFF. The V and J genes are TRBV28 and TRBJ2-2; 7 bases are shared with TRBD2. Germline trimming cut 3 bases from V and 0 bases from J; bases unmatched to any gene: 7. CDR3 length equals 17 residues. Germline V gene lookup returns CDR1 MDHEN and CDR2 SYDVKM. The complete variable domain, with remaining parts taken from reference TRBV28 and TRBJ2-2, reads DVKVTQSSRYLVKRTGEKVFLECVQDMDHENMFWYRQDPGLGLRLIYFSYDVKMKEKGDIPEGYSVSREKKERFSLILESASTNQTSMYLCASSFVHSGANTGELFFGEGSRLTVL.

The chain is built from TRBV5-1 and TRBJ2-3, with D hard to call. V lost 1 base to trimming and J lost 6 bases, with 15 bases between them. The CDR3 is 15 amino acids. The germline gives CDR1 SGHRS, CDR2 YFSETQ. Here the CDR3 reads CASSLSIGRVDTQYF. DNA of the CDR3: TGCGCCAGCAGCTTGTCTATTGGGCGAGTGGATACGCAGTATTTT.

This chain links TRBV15 with TRBJ1-1, with D unclear. Germline V gene lookup returns CDR1 LNHNV and CDR2 YYDKDF (reference sequence). The CDR3 contains 15 residues. Deletions cut 1 base from V and 1 base from J, with 10 bases between. CDR3 region: CATSRGGEWNTEAFF. In DNA, the CDR3 is TGTGCCACCAGCAGAGGCGGCGAGTGGAACACTGAAGCTTTCTTT. The whole variable domain, filled in from reference TRBV15 and TRBJ1-1, reads DAMVIQNPRYQVTQFGKPVTLSCSQTLNHNVMYWYQQKSSQAPKLLFHYYDKDFNNEADTPDNFQSRRPNTSFCFLDIRSPGLGDTAMYLCATSRGGEWNTEAFFGQGTRLTVV.

This clone came up once. V is TRBV18 and J is TRBJ1-1, with D perhaps matching TRBD1 (5 bases). The germline V gene has CDR1 KGHSH and CDR2 LQKENI. With 2 bases removed from V and 1 base from J, the gap between germline ends came to 8 bases. There are 14 residues in the CDR3. CDR3 residues: CASSPRTSNTEAFF. CDR3 nucleotides: TGTGCCAGCTCACCAAGGACATCGAACACTGAAGCTTTCTTT.

The CDR3 reads CASSQDRTASNQPQHF. CDR3 nucleotide sequence: TGTGCCAGCAGCCAAGATAGGACAGCTAGCAATCAGCCCCAGCATTTT. The chain is built from TRBV4-2 and TRBJ1-5; a weak D match, TRBD1 (6 bases). Germline V lookup: CDR1 LGHNA, CDR2 YNFKEQ. This CDR3 spans 16 amino acids. The ends were cut back, 0 bases at V and 0 bases at J, with 9 bases in the middle.

The table lists this clone with a few counts. The junction departs from germline at one end; a sequencing error may be responsible. The chain links TRBV7-9 to TRBJ1-1; weak D call: TRBD1 (5 bases). Per the germline V gene, CDR1 is SEHNR and CDR2 is FQNEAQ (reference sequence). The CDR3 extends over 12 amino acids. This CDR3 is CSSSLGQGEAFF. The CDR3 region has the DNA TGTTCCAGCAGCTTAGGGCAGGGTGAAGCTTTCTTT.

This clone showed up just a few times. V and J are TRBV2 and TRBJ1-6, with TRBD1 matching 12 bases. J gave up 8 bases and V 5 bases, and 7 bases lay outside the gene matches. In germline, CDR1 is SNHLY, CDR2 FYNNEI. CDR3 length equals 16 residues. In DNA form, the CDR3 reads TGTGCCAGCAGTCCCGGGACAGGGGGCGGGGATTCACCCCTCCACTTT. It codes for CASSPGTGGGDSPLHF.

Here the CDR3 reads CASSLLGGNTQYF. DNA of the CDR3: TGTGCCAGCAGTTTATTGGGGGGGAATACGCAGTATTTT. The V and J genes are TRBV28 and TRBJ2-3, with 7 bases identical to TRBD2. This CDR3 is built from 13 residues. CDR1 is MDHEN and CDR2 is SYDVKM in the germline V gene. With 1 base clipped from V and 7 bases from J, the junction kept 2 bases outside the gene matches.

The rearrangement links TRBV15 to TRBJ1-5; perhaps TRBD1 as D (5 bases). CDR1 is LNHNV and CDR2 is YYDKDF in the germline V gene (reference sequence). The CDR3 runs 16 residues. Deletions cut 2 bases from V and 4 bases from J, with 15 bases between. CDR3 loop: CATSRSRGGWNQPQHF. The CDR3 bases are TGTGCCACCAGCAGAAGTAGGGGTGGTTGGAATCAGCCCCAGCATTTT.

This chain joins TRBV19 and TRBJ2-2; 8 bases line up with TRBD2. Unmatched junction bases numbered 6, after V lost 8 bases and J lost 1 base. The CDR3 is made up of 15 amino acids. CDR1 is LNHDA, CDR2 SQIVND, per germline (reference sequence). The CDR3 is CASGSGEQNTGELFF. The CDR3 coding sequence is TGTGCCAGTGGTAGCGGGGAGCAGAACACCGGGGAGCTGTTTTTT.

The rearrangement joins TRBV14 to TRBJ2-6; possibly TRBD1 for D (5 bases). Germline loops: CDR1 SGHDN, CDR2 FVKESK. Trimming left V 4 bases short and J 0 bases short, with 16 bases between. The CDR3 sequence is 18 residues long. This CDR3 reads CASSPFPRVLSGANVLTF. The CDR3 bases are TGTGCCAGCAGCCCCTTCCCCAGGGTCCTCTCTGGGGCCAACGTCCTGACTTTC.

CDR3 nucleotide sequence: TGCAGCGTATTTAGCGGGATCCATGACTACGAGCAGTACTTC. Translating it yields CSVFSGIHDYEQYF. The chain recombines TRBV29-1 with TRBJ2-7, with 8 bases aligning to TRBD2. Per the germline V gene, CDR1 is SQVTM and CDR2 is ANQGSEA. The CDR3 has 14 residues. Trimming took 6 bases from V and 3 from J; bases not matched to a gene: 10.

The V call is TRBV2, the J call TRBJ1-4; perhaps TRBD1 as D (5 bases). V lost 1 base and J 6 bases, leaving 21 bases between the germline ends. This CDR3 is built from 18 residues. CDR1 SNHLY and CDR2 FYNNEI come from the germline V gene. CDR3 residues: CASSEEPLTGTLDEKLFF. The DNA of the CDR3 is TGTGCCAGCAGTGAAGAGCCGCTAACCGGGACTTTAGATGAAAAACTGTTTTTT. The entire variable domain, with the rest obtained from reference TRBV2 and TRBJ1-4, is as follows: EPEVTQTPSHQVTQMGQEVILRCVPISNHLYFYWYRQILGQKVEFLVSFYNNEISEKSEIFDDQFSVERPDGSNFTLKIRSTKLEDSAMYFCASSEEPLTGTLDEKLFFGSGTQLSVL.

The chain carries TRBV28 and TRBJ2-1; 11 bases line up with TRBD1. The V and J ends lost 7 bases and 6 bases, in that order; junction bases with no gene match: 8. CDR3 length: 15 amino acids. Germline CDR1 is MDHEN and CDR2 is SYDVKM. CDR3 bases: TGTGCCAGCAACACCGGGACAGGGGGATTCAATGAGCAGTTCTTC. The encoded protein is CASNTGTGGFNEQFF. The variable domain in full, completed from reference TRBV28 and TRBJ2-1, reads DVKVTQSSRYLVKRTGEKVFLECVQDMDHENMFWYRQDPGLGLRLIYFSYDVKMKEKGDIPEGYSVSREKKERFSLILESASTNQTSMYLCASNTGTGGFNEQFFGPGTRLTVL.

The gene calls are TRBV5-4 and TRBJ1-2; 9 bases match TRBD1. Germline CDR1 is SGHNT and CDR2 is YYREEE (reference sequence). V was pared by 0 bases and J by 5 bases, with 5 bases of the junction left unmatched. This CDR3 has 15 residues. CDR3 loop: CASSLGGTGWYGYTF. The CDR3 DNA reads TGTGCCAGCAGCTTGGGGGGGACAGGGTGGTATGGCTACACCTTC.

The chain uses TRBV11-3 and TRBJ2-5, with D possibly being TRBD1 (6 bases). V shed 5 bases and J shed 2 bases, with 21 bases lying between them. The CDR3 loop spans 17 amino acids. The germline V gene has CDR1 SGHNT and CDR2 YENEEA. CDR3 sequence (DNA): TGTGCCAGCAGCGCAAGTCCACCGGGACACCCACAAGAGACCCAGTACTTC. Translating gives CASSASPPGHPQETQYF.